These 12 T cell receptor beta chains were all obtained from the same sample, sequenced in a study of T cell changes during pregnancy in multiple sclerosis. Assay used: immunoSEQ multiplex PCR; TCRdb lists only in-frame clones, some missing. Here the sample spans around 88,000 clones, just over 90% being singletons. Sample: peripheral blood, taken in the first trimester of pregnancy. These receptor sequences come from a female donor with multiple sclerosis, enrolled in a pregnancy study.

This chain connects TRBV7-9 to TRBJ1-5; the match to TRBD1 covers 7 bases. Germline CDR1 reads SEHNR; CDR2 reads FQNEAQ (reference sequence). The CDR3 has 15 residues. V gave up 1 base and J gave up 4 bases; unmatched junction bases: 4. CDR3 bases: TGTGCCAGCAGCTTAGGACAGGGCCAAAATCAGCCCCAGCATTTT. It translates to CASSLGQGQNQPQHF.

The gene calls are TRBV7-8 and TRBJ2-7; possibly TRBD2 for D (6 bases). V was shortened by 0 bases and J by 6 bases, with 9 bases between the two germline ends. CDR1 is SGHVS, CDR2 FQNEAQ, per germline. The CDR3 length is 13 residues. The CDR3 DNA is TGTGCCAGCAGCTTAGCGCTCGGGGGCGAGCAGTACTTC. Translated, it gives CASSLALGGEQYF. Full variable domain (missing parts from reference TRBV7-8 and TRBJ2-7): GAGVSQSPRYKVAKRGQDVALRCDPISGHVSLFWYQQALGQGPEFLTYFQNEAQLDKSGLPSDRFFAERPEGSVSTLKIQRTQQEDSAVYLCASSLALGGEQYFGPGTRLTVT.

The CDR3 spells CASTVDSSTDTQYF. The CDR3 coding sequence is TGTGCCAGCACCGTGGACAGCTCCACAGATACGCAGTATTTT. This chain connects TRBV9 to TRBJ2-3; TRBD1 is a possible D gene (6 bases). Trimming cost V 6 bases and J 2 bases, with 13 bases left between them. The CDR3 runs to 14 residues. Germline loops: CDR1 SGDLS, CDR2 YYNGEE.

This clone was seen only once. V and J are TRBV5-6 and TRBJ1-6; 8 bases are shared with TRBD1. The V gene's germline CDR1 is SGHDT and CDR2 YYEEEE. Losses at the gene ends were 4 bases for V and 5 bases for J; bases not matched to a gene: 5. The CDR3 is 15 amino acids. CDR3 region: CASSITTGDNSPLHF. In DNA, the CDR3 is TGTGCCAGCAGCATAACGACAGGGGATAATTCACCCCTCCACTTT.

This clone has just one count. This sequence joins TRBV18 and TRBJ1-2, with 7 bases fitting TRBD1. V lost 0 bases and J lost 2; bases outside the gene matches: 3. The CDR3 is 15 amino acids. Germline loops: CDR1 KGHSH, CDR2 LQKENI. CDR3 sequence (DNA): TGTGCCAGCTCACCACCGGGACAGTTAAACTATGGCTACACCTTC. Its translation is CASSPPGQLNYGYTF. Full variable domain (rest looked up from reference TRBV18 and TRBJ1-2): NAGVMQNPRHLVRRRGQEARLRCSPMKGHSHVYWYRQLPEEGLKFMVYLQKENIIDESGMPKERFSAEFPKEGPSILRIQQVVRGDSAAYFCASSPPGQLNYGYTFGSGTRLTVV.

V gene TRBV7-3 combines with J gene TRBJ2-2; 7 bases agree with TRBD1. Germline loops: CDR1 SGHTA, CDR2 FQGTGA. V shed 6 bases and J 3 bases; nucleotides not matched to a gene: 7. The CDR3 contains 15 residues. CDR3 sequence reads: CASRPGGLDTGELFF. The DNA for the CDR3 is TGTGCCAGCAGACCAGGGGGATTGGACACCGGGGAGCTGTTTTTT.

This clone was detected only a few times. This rearrangement joins TRBV6-1 to TRBJ2-1, with 13 bases identical to TRBD2. CDR3 size: 15 residues. J lost 10 bases, V lost 2 bases, and 5 bases had no gene match. Germline CDR1 is MNHNS and CDR2 is SASEGT. The CDR3 DNA reads as TGTGCCAGCAGTGAAACTAGCGGGGGGGCAGGGGAGCAGTTCTTC. Amino acids: CASSETSGGAGEQFF.

The chain combines TRBV4-3 with TRBJ1-2; D is perhaps TRBD1 (6 bases). Germline CDR1 is LGHNA and CDR2 is YSLEER. V lost 0 bases and J lost 2, with 19 bases in between. CDR3 length: 18 amino acids. DNA for the CDR3: TGCGCCAGCAGCCAAGATGTGACTGAAAAGGGGGTCAACTATGGCTACACCTTC. It is translated as CASSQDVTEKGVNYGYTF.

CDR3: CASTRGDTQYF. The CDR3 nucleotides read TGTGCCAGCACACGGGGGGATACGCAGTATTTT. The V call is TRBV27, the J call TRBJ2-3; D possibly corresponds to TRBD2 (6 bases). Deletions cut 7 bases from V and 6 bases from J, with 8 bases between. Germline V gene lookup returns CDR1 MNHEY and CDR2 SMNVEV (reference sequence). The CDR3 consists of 11 residues.

The CDR3 region is CSAIWTGEQYF. The DNA of the CDR3 is TGCAGTGCTATTTGGACAGGCGAGCAGTACTTC. V is TRBV20-1 and J is TRBJ2-7; TRBD1 matches 7 bases. The CDR3 totals 11 residues. Germline values: CDR1 DFQATT, CDR2 SNEGSKA (reference sequence). The J segment lost 6 bases and the V segment lost 4 bases, leaving 3 bases of the junction unmatched.

The chain has TRBV7-9 and TRBJ1-3; TRBD1 aligns across 9 bases. Germline values: CDR1 SEHNR, CDR2 FQNEAQ (reference sequence). J was trimmed by 1 base and V by 8 bases; bases with no gene match: 9. This CDR3 has 16 amino acids. The CDR3 region is CASGAQGAFSGNTIYF. DNA for the CDR3: TGTGCCAGCGGGGCACAGGGGGCTTTTTCTGGAAACACCATATATTTT.

The genes are TRBV5-1 and TRBJ2-1; TRBD2 is a possible D gene (6 bases). Germline lookup yields CDR1 SGHRS and CDR2 YFSETQ. V lost 4 bases and J lost 8, with 16 bases in between. The CDR3 extends over 14 amino acids. CDR3 sequence: CASSPGTVAHEQFF. The DNA of the CDR3 is TGCGCCAGCAGCCCCGGGACTGTGGCGCATGAGCAGTTCTTC.